This entry is about one T cell receptor beta chain. Trimming cost V 6 bases and J 1 base, with 9 bases left between them. This CDR3 has 13 residues. Germline-derived CDR1 and CDR2 are MDHEN and SYDVKM. Authors' methods: Estimated nucleated cell counts came from reference gene primer amplification. Sequencing was performed with immunoSEQ multiplex PCR; in TCRdb, only in-frame clones are kept and a portion is missing. D and trimming come from the DNA, and the V and J calls and clone size come from that table. The sample lists some 260,000 clones, about 86% seen once, with over 4% in the top ten. This record belongs to a study of blood T cell repertoires in COVID-19. The overall study: Acute and convalescent COVID-19 samples came from the United States, Italy and Spain.

Participants' own reports of clinical history determined their cohort assignment. The TCR comes from a man aged 25 to 45 with acute COVID-19. The chain carries TRBV28 and TRBJ1-2, with no clear D. Sequenced sample: PBMCs or T cells enriched from blood (not recorded which). CDR3 DNA: TGTGCCAGCAGGCCGGGTCATAACTATGGCTACACCTTC. Its translation is CASRPGHNYGYTF.